This T cell receptor beta chain was identified during a study of T cell responses to AZD1222 COVID-19 vaccine. General study results and limits: In all cases, repertoires were sampled only after the peak T cell response. Elevations in Spike-specific TCR breadth and depth followed administration of two AZD1222 doses. Mostly white British, mostly female donors; authors suggested clonal diversity may be underestimated.

The repertoire was sequenced with immunoSEQ multiplex PCR; TCRdb's copy has only in-frame clones and lacks some. The table includes 90,000 to 120,000 clones, 91% detected once. Turning to this clone: Its matching antigen is unknown.

The material sequenced was peripheral blood, taken on day 0 of AZD1222 vaccination. The origin of this receptor is an adult in good health.

In nucleotides, the CDR3 is TGCGCCAGCAGCCAAGGAATGAACACTGAAGCTTTCTTT. It is translated as CASSQGMNTEAFF. This chain uses TRBV5-1 with TRBJ1-1; D gene ambiguous. Trimming removed 4 bases from V and 0 bases from J, with 7 bases in between. The germline CDR1 and CDR2 sequences are SGHRS and YFSETQ. The CDR3 spans 13 residues.